The 10 T cell receptor beta chains below all came from one sample that was sequenced in a study of cytomegalovirus exposure and HLA in healthy donors. Vbeta (60) and Jbeta (13) primers were used in the PCR. Data came from immunoSEQ multiplex PCR; TCRdb stores just in-frame clones and leaves some out. The repertoire holds some 190,000 clones, with around 78% as singletons. Sequencing was carried out using PBMCs. The receptors derive from a woman younger than 45 in good health and CMV-seropositive.

This clone was seen more than once but under ten times. The chain combines TRBV27 with TRBJ1-6; D gene uncertain. The CDR3 extends over 15 amino acids. The V gene's germline CDR1 is MNHEY and CDR2 SMNVEV (reference sequence). V was clipped by 6 bases and J by 0 bases, with 9 bases between them. In nucleotides, the CDR3 is TGTGCCAGCAGCAAACTGAGCTCCTATAATTCACCCCTCCACTTT. Residues: CASSKLSSYNSPLHF.

This clone has a handful of counts. J is TRBJ2-1 and V is TRBV7-6, with no clear D. This CDR3 region has 14 residues. V lost 4 bases and J lost 3, with 10 bases in between. Germline CDR1 SGHVS, CDR2 FNYEAQ. The chain's CDR3 is CASSSPSGYNEQFF. In DNA, the CDR3 is TGTGCCAGCAGCTCCCCCTCCGGCTACAATGAGCAGTTCTTC.

The genes are TRBV5-5 and TRBJ1-1; no definite D call. Germline V gene lookup returns CDR1 SGHKS and CDR2 YYEKEE (reference sequence). With 0 bases removed from V and 5 bases from J, the gap between germline ends came to 5 bases. This CDR3 is 12 amino acids long. CDR3 in DNA: TGTGCCAGCAGCTTGGACTTTACTGAAGCTTTCTTT. The encoded protein is CASSLDFTEAFF. Combining the CDR3 with reference TRBV5-5 and TRBJ1-1 gives the whole variable domain DAGVTQSPTHLIKTRGQQVTLRCSPISGHKSVSWYQQVLGQGPQFIFQYYEKEERGRGNFPDRFSARQFPNYSSELNVNALLLGDSALYLCASSLDFTEAFFGQGTRLTVV.

This chain uses TRBV28 with TRBJ2-5, with 8 bases lining up with TRBD2. In germline, CDR1 is MDHEN, CDR2 SYDVKM. Unmatched junction bases numbered 19, after V lost 8 bases and J lost 5 bases. The length of the CDR3 is 17 residues. The CDR3 region is CASLGRGAGGGWETQYF. CDR3 bases: TGTGCCAGCTTAGGTCGGGGGGCGGGAGGAGGATGGGAGACCCAGTACTTC.

The V and J genes are TRBV5-1 and TRBJ1-4; possible D gene TRBD1, 5 bases. V was pared by 3 bases and J by 8 bases, with 17 bases between. The germline CDR1 and CDR2 sequences are SGHRS and YFSETQ. The CDR3 loop spans 15 amino acids. CDR3 sequence reads: CASSSQGSVGEKLFF. In nucleotides, the CDR3 is TGCGCCAGCAGCTCCCAGGGTTCCGTGGGGGAAAAACTGTTTTTT.

V usage is TRBV5-6 and J usage is TRBJ2-1, with TRBD2 identical over 7 bases. After removal of 2 bases from V and 9 bases from J, the junction contained 14 bases not matched to a gene. The germline V gene has CDR1 SGHDT and CDR2 YYEEEE. The CDR3 has 16 amino acids. For the CDR3, the DNA is TGTGCCAGCAGCTTAATTAGCGGGTTGGGCGTCAGTGAGCAGTTCTTC. Translated, it gives CASSLISGLGVSEQFF. The variable domain in full, with the rest retrieved from reference TRBV5-6 and TRBJ2-1, is DAGVTQSPTHLIKTRGQQVTLRCSPKSGHDTVSWYQQALGQGPQFIFQYYEEEERQRGNFPDRFSGHQFPNYSSELNVNALLLGDSALYLCASSLISGLGVSEQFFGPGTRLTVL.

The chain carries TRBV6-5 and TRBJ1-3; no clear D gene. Trimming pared 2 bases from V and 0 bases from J, leaving 5 bases between. The germline V gene has CDR1 MNHEY and CDR2 SVGAGI. The CDR3 loop spans 14 amino acids. The CDR3 is CASSYAGSGNTIYF. CDR3 in DNA: TGTGCCAGCAGTTACGCAGGCTCTGGAAACACCATATATTTT.

CDR3 DNA: TGTGCCAGCAGTAGCATTTACAATGAGCAGTTCTTC. Its translation is CASSSIYNEQFF. The rearrangement links TRBV28 to TRBJ2-1; no clear D. Germline CDR1 reads MDHEN; CDR2 reads SYDVKM. The CDR3 has 12 amino acids. V shed 5 bases and J shed 4 bases, with 6 bases lying between them.

Only a few counts were recorded for this clone. V is TRBV11-2 and J is TRBJ2-1, with 11 positions matching TRBD1. Trimming took 5 bases from V and 5 from J; bases not matched to a gene: 8. This CDR3 spans 16 amino acids. From germline, CDR1 is SGHAT and CDR2 FQNNGV. The CDR3 region has the DNA TGTGCCAGCAGCCCTGGGACAGGGGGAAGGGACAATGAGCAGTTCTTC. Its translation: CASSPGTGGRDNEQFF.

The chain is built from TRBV6-5 and TRBJ2-7, with TRBD1 identical over 8 bases. This CDR3 has 13 amino acids. Germline CDR1 reads MNHEY; CDR2 reads SVGAGI. V lost 4 bases to trimming and J lost 7 bases; unmatched junction nucleotides: 6. DNA of the CDR3: TGTGCCAGCAGTTCGACCAGGGGGCGGGAGCAGTACTTC. Translating it yields CASSSTRGREQYF.